Sequencing of this T cell receptor (beta chain) was carried out in a study of cytomegalovirus exposure and HLA in healthy donors. Points on this clone: Its antigen is not identified.

Broader study findings: Presence/absence analyses supposed approximately even sequencing depth among donors. Sequencing likely caused a cluster of highly shared sequence variants. V- and J-gene trimming in TCR beta was tied to a missense DCLRE1C variant by an analysis performed later.

This CDR3 is built from 15 residues. The V and J ends lost 3 bases and 4 bases, in that order; junction bases with no gene match: 6. Germline V gene lookup returns CDR1 KGHSH and CDR2 LQKENI. A multiplex PCR was run with 60 Vbeta primers and 13 Jbeta primers. Data came from immunoSEQ multiplex PCR; TCRdb stores just in-frame clones and leaves some out. Of 100,000 or so clones listed, 70% to 80% are singletons. The V gene is TRBV18, the J gene TRBJ2-3, with TRBD2 identical over 8 bases. Sequenced: PBMCs. This receptor was obtained from a man aged 40-50 years in good health and CMV-seronegative. The CDR3 protein is CASSPGLVVADTQYF. DNA of the CDR3: TGTGCCAGCTCACCGGGACTAGTGGTCGCAGATACGCAGTATTTT. The whole variable domain, filled in from reference TRBV18 and TRBJ2-3, reads NAGVMQNPRHLVRRRGQEARLRCSPMKGHSHVYWYRQLPEEGLKFMVYLQKENIIDESGMPKERFSAEFPKEGPSILRIQQVVRGDSAAYFCASSPGLVVADTQYFGPGTRLTVL.